One TCR beta chain is described in this entry. Its antigen is unknown. Selected positively for CCR7 and CD45RO-negative, naive CD8 cells excluded terminally differentiated effector memory CD45RA+ cells. These data originate in a study of shared clonotypes between healthy human individuals. Germline values: CDR1 PRHDT, CDR2 FYEKMQ (reference sequence). The CDR3 has 13 amino acids. V was pared by 3 bases and J by 3 bases, with 9 bases between. The method was immunoSEQ multiplex PCR; TCRdb's version includes in-frame clones alone and lacks a portion of them. The top ten clones hold around 1.7% of a sample with about 2.2 million clones, around 93% of them seen once. Study-level results: Lower generation probabilities were found for non-shared clonotypes than for those shared by all four donors.

The sequenced sample was naive CD8+ T cells from PBMCs. This chain joins TRBV13 and TRBJ2-7; D is perhaps TRBD1 or TRBD2 (5 bases each). This clonotype was obtained from a young man in good health. Some clones in this sample may be carry-over from other donors' samples. The CDR3 DNA reads TGTGCCAGCAGCTTCCAGGGAGTCTACGAGCAGTACTTC. Encoded protein: CASSFQGVYEQYF.